One sample yielded the 29 T cell receptor beta chains listed below, sequenced in a study of blood T cell repertoires in COVID-19. Measured with immunoSEQ multiplex PCR; TCRdb has only the in-frame clones, and not every one. The sample lists some 250,000 clones; roughly four fifths were seen once. Sequenced sample: peripheral blood. The receptor source for this set is a woman aged 80 or older with COVID-19, enrolled during active disease.

The V and J genes are TRBV6-2 or TRBV6-3 and TRBJ2-1; TRBD2 might be the D (6 bases). V was trimmed by 6 bases and J by 11 bases, leaving 29 bases between them. The CDR3 length is 17 residues. From germline, CDR1 is MNHEY and CDR2 SVGEGT. Here the CDR3 reads CASSPVTVTGDPRKQFF. As DNA, the CDR3 is TGTGCCAGCAGCCCAGTTACGGTAACGGGAGATCCTCGAAAGCAGTTCTTC.

The rearrangement uses TRBV5-1 and TRBJ2-7; TRBD1 matches at 8 bases. The CDR3 contains 16 residues. Losses at the gene ends were 0 bases for V and 1 base for J; bases not matched to a gene: 6. The germline V gene encodes CDR1 SGHRS and CDR2 YFSETQ. The chain's CDR3 is CASSLGGQGVSYEQYF. In nucleotides, the CDR3 is TGCGCCAGCAGCTTGGGTGGACAGGGCGTATCCTACGAGCAGTACTTC.

V is TRBV28 and J is TRBJ2-1; 10 nucleotides line up with TRBD1. The V segment lost 5 bases and the J segment 12 bases; nucleotides outside the gene matches: 13. The CDR3 runs 15 residues. From germline, CDR1 is MDHEN and CDR2 SYDVKM. The CDR3 loop reads CASSTTGTGATWQFF. The CDR3 DNA follows: TGTGCCAGCAGTACTACCGGGACAGGGGCGACCTGGCAGTTCTTC.

CDR3 amino acids: CASSQEHSGRGTQYF. The CDR3 DNA sequence: TGCGCCAGCAGCCAAGAACATAGCGGGAGAGGTACGCAGTATTTT. The rearrangement uses TRBV4-3 and TRBJ2-3; 9 nucleotides line up with TRBD2. Germline CDR1 is LGHNA and CDR2 is YSLEER. Trimming removed 0 bases from V and 8 bases from J; junction bases left unmatched: 6. The CDR3 runs to 15 residues.

This chain links TRBV9 with TRBJ2-2; 10 bases are shared with TRBD2. The CDR3 runs 14 residues. Trimming took 4 bases from V and 7 from J; bases not matched to a gene: 4. Germline CDR1 is SGDLS and CDR2 is YYNGEE. CDR3 coding DNA: TGTGCCAGCAGCCTAGCGGGAGAGGGCGGGGAGCTGTTTTTT. It specifies CASSLAGEGGELFF.

The chain combines TRBV27 with TRBJ2-2; D may be TRBD1 (7 bases). This CDR3 region has 18 residues. Trimming took off 2 bases at V and 4 bases at J, with 20 bases between the two ends. Per germline, CDR1 MNHEY and CDR2 SMNVEV (reference sequence). This CDR3 is CASSLRLQGDFLTGELFF. DNA of the CDR3: TGTGCCAGCAGTTTAAGACTCCAGGGGGACTTTCTCACCGGGGAGCTGTTTTTT.

The chain combines TRBV11-2 with TRBJ2-7; D might be TRBD2 (6 bases). This CDR3 has 13 residues. V was trimmed by 5 bases and J by 0 bases, leaving 8 bases between them. Germline assignment: CDR1 SGHAT and CDR2 FQNNGV. DNA of the CDR3: TGTGCCAGCAGCCTAGCGTTCTCCTACGAGCAGTACTTC. This encodes CASSLAFSYEQYF.

The V call is TRBV5-1, the J call TRBJ1-1; 8 bases agree with TRBD1. V shed 4 bases and J 6 bases; nucleotides not matched to a gene: 11. CDR1 is SGHRS, CDR2 YFSETQ, per germline. The CDR3 is 15 residues long. The CDR3 DNA sequence: TGCGCCAGCAGCATCGGGACAGGCTTGGTCCCTGAAGCTTTCTTT. Translating gives CASSIGTGLVPEAFF.

The gene calls are TRBV7-9 and TRBJ2-7; D is undetermined. Germline-derived CDR1 and CDR2 are SEHNR and FQNEAQ (reference sequence). The CDR3 contains 16 residues. With 1 base removed from V and 5 bases from J, the gap between germline ends came to 18 bases. The CDR3 nucleotides are TGTGCCAGCAGCTTAGATAAATCCCAAACGAGTCACGAGCAGTACTTC. This encodes CASSLDKSQTSHEQYF.

The chain links TRBV5-1 to TRBJ1-2, with TRBD1 as a possible D gene (5 bases). This CDR3 spans 14 amino acids. V was cut by 4 bases and J by 4 bases, with 14 bases left in between. The V gene's germline CDR1 is SGHRS and CDR2 YFSETQ. The DNA of the CDR3 is TGCGCCAGCAGCGGCCCCGGGACTGGCTATGGCTACACCTTC. Its protein product is CASSGPGTGYGYTF.

This clone was found a few times. The J gene is TRBJ1-5, the V gene TRBV5-1; TRBD1 matches 8 bases. The CDR3 loop spans 15 amino acids. After removal of 0 bases from V and 5 bases from J, the junction contained 4 bases not matched to a gene. Germline loops: CDR1 SGHRS, CDR2 YFSETQ. CDR3 in amino acids: CASSLAPGGHQPQHF. The CDR3 DNA reads as TGCGCCAGCAGCTTGGCCCCAGGGGGCCATCAGCCCCAGCATTTT.

V and J are TRBV9 and TRBJ2-1; D gene ambiguous. The CDR3 length is 13 residues. Per germline, CDR1 SGDLS and CDR2 YYNGEE. V shed 4 bases and J shed 1 base, with 6 bases lying between them. This CDR3 reads CASSTQSYNEQFF. The CDR3 nucleotides are TGTGCCAGCAGCACCCAGTCCTACAATGAGCAGTTCTTC.

CDR3 DNA sequence: TGTGCCACCAGCAGAGAGGGGGCCGCAGATACGCAGTATTTT. This codes for CATSREGAADTQYF. The rearrangement joins TRBV15 to TRBJ2-3; D perhaps matches TRBD1 (6 bases). Germline CDR1 reads LNHNV; CDR2 reads YYDKDF (reference sequence). The CDR3 consists of 14 residues. The V end lost 0 bases, the J end lost 4 bases, and 8 bases lay between the germline ends.

This chain connects TRBV5-6 to TRBJ1-2; the match to TRBD1 covers 7 bases. This CDR3 spans 15 amino acids. In germline, CDR1 is SGHDT, CDR2 YYEEEE. V was pared by 4 bases and J by 3 bases, with 9 bases of the junction left unmatched. CDR3 DNA sequence: TGTGCCAGCAGCCCCTCGGACAGGACTTACTATGGCTACACCTTC. This encodes CASSPSDRTYYGYTF.

The chain has TRBV21-1 and TRBJ2-3; the D call of TRBD2 is as the table states it, not checked on the DNA. TRBV21-1 is labeled a pseudogene. This CDR3 has 18 amino acids. The DNA for the CDR3 is TGTGCCAGCGAGGAACCACTAGCGCCCGTCCCACTCACAGATACGCAGTATTTT. Amino acid sequence: CASEEPLAPVPLTDTQYF.

V gene TRBV25-1 combines with J gene TRBJ2-7, with D maybe TRBD1 (7 bases). The CDR3 has 15 residues. Germline V lookup: CDR1 MGHDK, CDR2 SYGVNS. The ends were cut back, 4 bases at V and 0 bases at J, with 13 bases in the middle. CDR3 protein: CASSARGRGSYEQYF. For the CDR3, the DNA is TGTGCCAGCAGTGCTAGGGGGCGGGGCTCCTACGAGCAGTACTTC.

The V and J genes are TRBV18 and TRBJ2-3; possibly TRBD1 for D (6 bases). This CDR3 comprises 16 residues. CDR1 KGHSH and CDR2 LQKENI come from the germline V gene. With 2 bases removed from V and 0 bases from J, the gap between germline ends came to 12 bases. The CDR3 nucleotides read TGTGCCAGCTCACCAAACAGGGCGGGTAGCACAGATACGCAGTATTTT. It encodes CASSPNRAGSTDTQYF.

This clone was seen a handful of times. The gene calls are TRBV7-3 and TRBJ1-1; 11 bases are shared with TRBD1. Losses at the gene ends were 6 bases for V and 0 bases for J; bases not matched to a gene: 9. CDR1 and CDR2 from the germline V gene are SGHTA and FQGTGA. The CDR3 spans 17 residues. CDR3 residues: CASSFWDRGNMNTEAFF. CDR3 nucleotides: TGTGCCAGCAGTTTTTGGGACAGGGGGAATATGAACACTGAAGCTTTCTTT.

This chain uses TRBV5-8 with TRBJ2-3, with D possibly matching TRBD1 (6 bases). The germline V and J ends were trimmed by 4 bases and 6 bases, with 12 bases remaining between them. Germline V gene data show CDR1 as SGHTS and CDR2 as YDEGEE. The CDR3 runs to 13 residues. The CDR3 DNA follows: TGTGCCAGCAGCACAGGGAACTCGGATACGCAGTATTTT. Translating it yields CASSTGNSDTQYF.

This chain connects TRBV27 to TRBJ2-1, with D uncertain. The V end lost 3 bases, the J end lost 0 bases, and 9 bases lay between the germline ends. Germline V gene data show CDR1 as MNHEY and CDR2 as SMNVEV (reference sequence). CDR3 length equals 15 residues. CDR3 residues: CASSFVRSSYNEQFF. DNA for the CDR3: TGTGCCAGCAGTTTTGTGCGGAGCTCCTACAATGAGCAGTTCTTC.

Concerning this clone itself: Other DNA sequences within the sample encode an identical CDR3. The CDR3 is CASSPTGGGETQYF. CDR3 nucleotides: TGCGCCAGCAGCCCGACCGGCGGGGGGGAGACCCAGTACTTC. The chain carries TRBV5-1 and TRBJ2-5; 8 bases match TRBD2. CDR1 SGHRS and CDR2 YFSETQ come from the germline V gene. The CDR3 extends over 14 amino acids. V gave up 4 bases and J gave up 5 bases; unmatched junction bases: 7.

This clone was found once. This sequence joins TRBV24-1 and TRBJ2-1; TRBD1 matches at 8 bases. This CDR3 spans 13 amino acids. With 5 bases clipped from V and 8 bases from J, the junction kept 4 bases outside the gene matches. The germline gives CDR1 KGHDR, CDR2 SFDVKD. CDR3: CATSVPGGYEQFF. In nucleotides, the CDR3 is TGTGCCACCAGTGTCCCAGGGGGCTATGAGCAGTTCTTC.

The CDR3, as DNA: TGTGCCAGCGCGACGGAGGTAGACCAGCCCCAGCATTTT. It codes for CASATEVDQPQHF. This chain uses TRBV6-4 with TRBJ1-5; D unclear. Per germline, CDR1 MRHNA and CDR2 SNTAGT. V lost 8 bases to trimming and J lost 7 bases, with 15 bases between them. This CDR3 contains 13 residues.

The chain carries TRBV18 and TRBJ1-4; 8 bases match TRBD1. The V segment lost 2 bases and the J segment 7 bases; nucleotides outside the gene matches: 3. In germline, CDR1 is KGHSH, CDR2 LQKENI. The CDR3 has 14 residues. For the CDR3, the DNA is TGTGCCAGCTCACCAGGGACAGGAGGTGAAAAACTGTTTTTT. As protein: CASSPGTGGEKLFF.

The rearrangement links TRBV15 to TRBJ1-3; tentatively, D is TRBD1 (6 bases). Deletions cut 1 base from V and 0 bases from J, with 7 bases between. CDR3 length: 15 amino acids. Germline CDR1 LNHNV, CDR2 YYDKDF (reference sequence). CDR3 region: CATSRGDISGNTIYF. The CDR3 DNA sequence: TGTGCCACCAGCAGAGGGGACATCTCTGGAAACACCATATATTTT.

The genes are TRBV2 and TRBJ1-1; a weak D match, TRBD1 (6 bases). Trimming stripped 5 bases from V and 7 bases from J, with 11 bases between. Germline loops: CDR1 SNHLY, CDR2 FYNNEI. The CDR3 consists of 12 residues. The CDR3 sequence is CASSLDRIEAFF. The CDR3 DNA sequence: TGTGCCAGCAGTCTGGACAGAATTGAAGCTTTCTTT.

V gene TRBV19 combines with J gene TRBJ2-1, with 14 nucleotides matching TRBD2. The CDR3 sequence is 17 residues long. In germline, CDR1 is LNHDA, CDR2 SQIVND (reference sequence). Trimming removed 2 bases from V and 6 bases from J; junction bases left unmatched: 6. This chain's CDR3 is CASSIMTSGGAVNEQFF. Written as DNA, the CDR3 is TGTGCCAGTAGTATAATGACTAGCGGGGGGGCCGTCAATGAGCAGTTCTTC.

Only a few counts were recorded for this clone. The rearrangement joins TRBV30 to TRBJ1-5; D is perhaps TRBD1 (5 bases). The CDR3 extends over 14 amino acids. Trimming shortened V by 0 bases and J by 5 bases, and 11 bases separated the two germline ends. CDR1 and CDR2 from the germline V gene are GTSNPN and SVGIG (reference sequence). CDR3 protein: CAWSVTGGYQPQHF. Here the CDR3 DNA reads TGTGCCTGGAGTGTAACGGGGGGATATCAGCCCCAGCATTTT.

This rearrangement joins TRBV7-8 to TRBJ1-2, with 7 bases identical to TRBD1. This CDR3 region has 14 residues. J was trimmed by 8 bases and V by 3 bases; bases with no gene match: 9. Per the germline V gene, CDR1 is SGHVS and CDR2 is FQNEAQ. CDR3 region: CASSLTQGVGGYTF. For the CDR3, the DNA is TGTGCCAGCAGCTTGACTCAGGGGGTTGGGGGCTACACCTTC.